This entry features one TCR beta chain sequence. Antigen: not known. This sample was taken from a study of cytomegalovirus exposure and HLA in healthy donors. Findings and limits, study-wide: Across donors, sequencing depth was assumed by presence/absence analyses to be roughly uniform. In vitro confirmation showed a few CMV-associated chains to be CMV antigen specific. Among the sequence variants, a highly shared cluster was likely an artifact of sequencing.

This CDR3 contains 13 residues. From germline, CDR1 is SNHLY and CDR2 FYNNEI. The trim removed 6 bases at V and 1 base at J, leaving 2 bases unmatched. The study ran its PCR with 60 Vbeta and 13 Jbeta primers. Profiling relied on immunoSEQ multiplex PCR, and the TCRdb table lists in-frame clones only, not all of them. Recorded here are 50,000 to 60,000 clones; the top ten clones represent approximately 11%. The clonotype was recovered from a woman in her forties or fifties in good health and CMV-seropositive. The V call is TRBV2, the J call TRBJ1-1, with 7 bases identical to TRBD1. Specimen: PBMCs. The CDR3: CASRGQRNTEAFF. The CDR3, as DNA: TGTGCCAGCAGGGGACAGAGGAACACTGAAGCTTTCTTT.